The sequence of this T cell receptor (beta chain) was determined in a study of T cell repertoires in cytomegalovirus infection. This clonotype has ten or more counts. TCRdb fed the reads into MiXCR, producing one record per CDR3 protein. The sample has more than 140,000 distinct CDR3 sequences, roughly 6.5% seen once. The length of the CDR3 is 18 residues. Trimming shortened V by 5 bases and J by 0 bases, and 21 bases separated the two germline ends. Germline assignment: CDR1 SGHNT and CDR2 YENEEA. Sequenced input: PBMCs. V is TRBV11-3 and J is TRBJ2-3; possibly TRBD2 for D (7 bases). This TCR derives from a human donor in good health (CMV status not recorded). Some clones in this sample may be carry-over from other donors' samples. CDR3: CASSPWEGEYSSTDTQYF. In DNA, the CDR3 is TGTGCCAGCAGCCCCTGGGAGGGGGAGTACTCTAGCACAGATACGCAGTATTTT.